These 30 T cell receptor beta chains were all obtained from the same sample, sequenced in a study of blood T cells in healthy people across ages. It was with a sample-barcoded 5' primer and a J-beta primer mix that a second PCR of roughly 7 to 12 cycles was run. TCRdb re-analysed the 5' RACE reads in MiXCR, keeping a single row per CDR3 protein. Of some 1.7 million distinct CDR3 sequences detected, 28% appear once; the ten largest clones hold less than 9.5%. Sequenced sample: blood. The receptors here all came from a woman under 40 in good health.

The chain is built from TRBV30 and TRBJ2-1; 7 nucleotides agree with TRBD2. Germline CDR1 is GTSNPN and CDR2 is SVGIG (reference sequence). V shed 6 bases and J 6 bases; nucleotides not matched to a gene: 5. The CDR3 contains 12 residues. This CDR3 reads CACSGLVNEQFF. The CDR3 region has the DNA TGTGCCTGCTCCGGACTAGTCAATGAGCAGTTCTTC. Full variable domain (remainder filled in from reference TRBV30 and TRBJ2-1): SQTIHQWPATLVQPVGSPLSLECTVEGTSNPNLYWYRQAAGRGLQLLFYSVGIGQISSEVPQNLSASRPQDRQFILSSKKLLLSDSGFYLCACSGLVNEQFFGPGTRLTVL.

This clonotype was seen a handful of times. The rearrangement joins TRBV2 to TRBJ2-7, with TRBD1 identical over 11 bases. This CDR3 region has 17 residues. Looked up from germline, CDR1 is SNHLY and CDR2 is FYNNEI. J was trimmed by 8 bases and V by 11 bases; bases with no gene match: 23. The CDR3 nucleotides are TGTGCCGGCAAGGACAGGGGGCGCCTAGTGGGAACCTCTCAGCAGTACTTC. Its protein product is CAGKDRGRLVGTSQQYF.

The CDR3 nucleotides read TGTGCCAGCAGCTTGAATTTCCAGGCGGGAGGCTACACCTTC. Residues: CASSLNFQAGGYTF. V is TRBV7-2 and J is TRBJ1-2; no clear D. Germline V gives CDR1 SGHTA, CDR2 FQGNSA. Trimming left V 3 bases short and J 8 bases short, with 16 bases between. This CDR3 is built from 14 residues.

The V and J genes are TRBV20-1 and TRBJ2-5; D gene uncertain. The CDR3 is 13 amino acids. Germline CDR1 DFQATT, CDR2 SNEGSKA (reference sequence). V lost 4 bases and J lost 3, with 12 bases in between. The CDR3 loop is CSANRAEEETQYF. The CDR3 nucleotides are TGCAGTGCTAATAGGGCGGAAGAAGAGACCCAGTACTTC.

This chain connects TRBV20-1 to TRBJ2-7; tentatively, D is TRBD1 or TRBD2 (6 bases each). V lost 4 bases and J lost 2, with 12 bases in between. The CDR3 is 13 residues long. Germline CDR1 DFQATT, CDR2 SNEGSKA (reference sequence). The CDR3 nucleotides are TGCAGTGCTATTGGGGGGACACCCTACGAGCAGTACTTC. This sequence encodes CSAIGGTPYEQYF.

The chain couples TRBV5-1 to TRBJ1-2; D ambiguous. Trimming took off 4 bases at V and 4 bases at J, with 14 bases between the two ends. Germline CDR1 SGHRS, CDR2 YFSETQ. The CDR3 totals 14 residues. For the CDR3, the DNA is TGCGCCAGCAGCCCGATGGACGGGCCCTATGGCTACACCTTC. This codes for CASSPMDGPYGYTF.

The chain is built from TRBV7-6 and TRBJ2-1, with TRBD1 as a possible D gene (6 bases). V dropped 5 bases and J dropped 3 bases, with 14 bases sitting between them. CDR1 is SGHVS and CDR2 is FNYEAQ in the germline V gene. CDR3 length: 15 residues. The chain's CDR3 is CASSPGQPDYNEQFF. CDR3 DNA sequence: TGTGCCAGCAGCCCCGGACAGCCGGACTACAATGAGCAGTTCTTC.

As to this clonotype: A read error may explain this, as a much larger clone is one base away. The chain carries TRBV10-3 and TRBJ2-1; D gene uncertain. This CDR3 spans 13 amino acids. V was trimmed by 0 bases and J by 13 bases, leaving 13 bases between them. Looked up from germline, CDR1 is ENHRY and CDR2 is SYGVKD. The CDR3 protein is CAISESSMETQFF. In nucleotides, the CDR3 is TGTGCCATCAGTGAGTCGTCTATGGAGACCCAGTTCTTC.

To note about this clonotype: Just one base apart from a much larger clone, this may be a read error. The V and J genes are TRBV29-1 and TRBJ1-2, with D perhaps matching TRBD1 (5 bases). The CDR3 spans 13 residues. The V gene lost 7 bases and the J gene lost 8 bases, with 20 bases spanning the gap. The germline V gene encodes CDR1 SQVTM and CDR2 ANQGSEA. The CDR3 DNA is TGCAGCGGGTACTTCGGTCTCCGGGGGGGCTACACCTTC. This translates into CSGYFGLRGGYTF.

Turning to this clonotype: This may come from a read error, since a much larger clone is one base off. The CDR3 loop is CVSSVAGVSQETQYF. DNA of the CDR3: TGTGTCAGCAGTGTAGCGGGGGTCTCCCAAGAGACCCAGTACTTC. The rearrangement uses TRBV6-1 and TRBJ2-5; 9 positions match TRBD2. The CDR3 has 15 amino acids. Per germline, CDR1 MNHNS and CDR2 SASEGT.

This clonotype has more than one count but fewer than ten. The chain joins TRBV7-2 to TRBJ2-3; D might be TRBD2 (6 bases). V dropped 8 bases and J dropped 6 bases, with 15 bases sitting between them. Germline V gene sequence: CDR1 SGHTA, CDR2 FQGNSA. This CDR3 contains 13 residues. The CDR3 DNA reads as TGTGCCAGCGGAATAGGAGGGCCTGATACGCAGTATTTT. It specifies CASGIGGPDTQYF. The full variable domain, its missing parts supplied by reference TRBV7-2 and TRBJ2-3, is GAGVSQSPSNKVTEKGKDVELRCDPISGHTALYWYRQSLGQGLEFLIYFQGNSAPDKSGLPSDRFSAERTGGSVSTLTIQRTQQEDSAVYLCASGIGGPDTQYFGPGTRLTVL.

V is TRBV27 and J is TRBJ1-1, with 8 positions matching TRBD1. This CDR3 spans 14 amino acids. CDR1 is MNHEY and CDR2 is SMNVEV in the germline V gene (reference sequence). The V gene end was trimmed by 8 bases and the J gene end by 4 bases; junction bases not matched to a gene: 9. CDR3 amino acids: CASGQGAYGTEAFF. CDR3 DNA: TGTGCCAGCGGGCAGGGGGCCTACGGCACTGAAGCTTTCTTT.

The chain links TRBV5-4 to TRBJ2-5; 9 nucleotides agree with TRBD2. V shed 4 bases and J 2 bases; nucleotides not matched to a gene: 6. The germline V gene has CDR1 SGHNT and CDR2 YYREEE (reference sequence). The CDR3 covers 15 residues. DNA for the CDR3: TGTGCCAGCAGCCGAAGGCTAGCGGGGCAAGAGACCCAGTACTTC. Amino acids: CASSRRLAGQETQYF.

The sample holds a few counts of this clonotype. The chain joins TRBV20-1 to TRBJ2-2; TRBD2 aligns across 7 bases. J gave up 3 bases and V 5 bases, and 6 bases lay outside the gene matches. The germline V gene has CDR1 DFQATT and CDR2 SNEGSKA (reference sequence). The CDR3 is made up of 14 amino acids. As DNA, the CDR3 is TGCAGTGCTGGGGGGGTTCCTGACACCGGGGAGCTGTTTTTT. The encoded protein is CSAGGVPDTGELFF.

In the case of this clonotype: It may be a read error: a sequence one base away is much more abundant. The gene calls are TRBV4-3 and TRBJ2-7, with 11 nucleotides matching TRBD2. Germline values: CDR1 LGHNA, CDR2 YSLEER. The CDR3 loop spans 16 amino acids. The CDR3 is CAGSQEGGLAVYEQYF. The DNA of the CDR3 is TGCGCCGGCAGCCAGGAAGGGGGACTAGCGGTTTACGAGCAGTACTTC.

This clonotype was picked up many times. DNA of the CDR3: TGTGCCAGCAGCTCGGCGGCGGTGGACTACGAGCAGTACTTC. This codes for CASSSAAVDYEQYF. The rearrangement joins TRBV7-9 to TRBJ2-7; D unresolved. Trimming cost V 4 bases and J 3 bases, with 13 bases left between them. Germline loops: CDR1 SEHNR, CDR2 FQNEAQ (reference sequence). The CDR3 extends over 14 amino acids.

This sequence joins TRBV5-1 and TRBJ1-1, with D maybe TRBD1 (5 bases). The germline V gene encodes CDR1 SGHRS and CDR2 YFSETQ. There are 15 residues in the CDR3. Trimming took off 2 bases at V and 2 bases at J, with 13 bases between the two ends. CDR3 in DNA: TGCGCCAGCAGCTTAACCGGGACTTACAACACTGAAGCTTTCTTT. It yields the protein CASSLTGTYNTEAFF.

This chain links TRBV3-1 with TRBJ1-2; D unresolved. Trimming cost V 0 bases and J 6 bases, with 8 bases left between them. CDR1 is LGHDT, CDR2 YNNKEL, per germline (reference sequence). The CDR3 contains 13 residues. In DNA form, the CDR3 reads TGTGCCAGCAGCCAAGAGGGCTTTGATGGCTACACCTTC. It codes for CASSQEGFDGYTF.

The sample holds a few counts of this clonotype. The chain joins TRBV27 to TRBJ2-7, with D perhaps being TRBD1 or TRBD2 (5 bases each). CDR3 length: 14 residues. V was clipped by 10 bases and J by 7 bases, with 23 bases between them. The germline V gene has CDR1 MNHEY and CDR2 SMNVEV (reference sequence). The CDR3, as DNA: TGTGCCACTAAGACTTGGGCGGGCGAGGGGGAGCAGTACTTC. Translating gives CATKTWAGEGEQYF.

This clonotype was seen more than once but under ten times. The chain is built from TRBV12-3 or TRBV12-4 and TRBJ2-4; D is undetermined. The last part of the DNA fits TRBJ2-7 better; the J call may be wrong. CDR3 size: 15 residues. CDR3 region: CASSSPTGRTPEQYF. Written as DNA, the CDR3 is TGTGCCAGCAGTTCCCCTACGGGCCGGACCCCCGAGCAGTACTTC.

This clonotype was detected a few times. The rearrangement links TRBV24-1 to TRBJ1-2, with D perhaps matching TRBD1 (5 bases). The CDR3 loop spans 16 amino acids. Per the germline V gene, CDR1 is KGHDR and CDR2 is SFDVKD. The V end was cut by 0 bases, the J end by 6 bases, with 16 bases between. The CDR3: CATSDLDSPPGDGYTF. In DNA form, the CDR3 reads TGTGCCACCAGTGATTTGGACAGCCCCCCGGGAGATGGCTACACCTTC.

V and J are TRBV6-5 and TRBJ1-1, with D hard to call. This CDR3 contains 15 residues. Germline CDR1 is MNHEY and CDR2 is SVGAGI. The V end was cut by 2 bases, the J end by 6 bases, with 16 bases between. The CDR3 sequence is CASSYRQVYRSEAFF. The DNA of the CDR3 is TGTGCCAGCAGTTACCGGCAGGTTTATCGGTCTGAAGCTTTCTTT.

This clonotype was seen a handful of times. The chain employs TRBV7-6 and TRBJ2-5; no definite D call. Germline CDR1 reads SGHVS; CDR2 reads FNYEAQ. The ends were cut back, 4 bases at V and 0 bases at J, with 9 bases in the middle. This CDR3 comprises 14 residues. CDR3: CASSSEGDQETQYF. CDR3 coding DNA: TGTGCCAGCAGCTCGGAAGGAGACCAAGAGACCCAGTACTTC.

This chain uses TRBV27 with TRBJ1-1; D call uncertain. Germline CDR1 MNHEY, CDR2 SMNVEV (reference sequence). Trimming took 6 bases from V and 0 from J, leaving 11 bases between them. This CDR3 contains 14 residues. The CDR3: CASRRERLNTEAFF. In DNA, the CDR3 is TGTGCCAGCAGAAGGGAGCGACTGAACACTGAAGCTTTCTTT.

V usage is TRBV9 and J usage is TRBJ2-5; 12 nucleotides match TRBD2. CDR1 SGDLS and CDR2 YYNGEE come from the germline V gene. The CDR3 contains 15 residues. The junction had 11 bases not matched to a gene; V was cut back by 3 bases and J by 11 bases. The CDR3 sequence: CASSALAGGTNEQYF. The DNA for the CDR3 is TGTGCCAGCAGCGCTCTAGCGGGGGGGACCAATGAGCAGTACTTC.

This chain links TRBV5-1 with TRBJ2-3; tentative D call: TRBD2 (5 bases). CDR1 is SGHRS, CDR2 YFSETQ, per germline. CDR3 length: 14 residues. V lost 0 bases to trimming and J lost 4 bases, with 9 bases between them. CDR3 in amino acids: CASSLGETADTQYF. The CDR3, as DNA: TGCGCCAGCAGCTTGGGGGAGACCGCAGATACGCAGTATTTT.

This CDR3 is CASQGAPTYEQYF. Here the CDR3 DNA reads TGTGCCAGTCAAGGGGCCCCCACCTACGAGCAGTACTTC. This chain uses TRBV28 with TRBJ2-7, with D possibly being TRBD1 (5 bases). The V gene lost 9 bases and the J gene lost 2 bases, with 14 bases spanning the gap. CDR1 and CDR2 from the germline V gene are MDHEN and SYDVKM. The CDR3 is 13 amino acids.

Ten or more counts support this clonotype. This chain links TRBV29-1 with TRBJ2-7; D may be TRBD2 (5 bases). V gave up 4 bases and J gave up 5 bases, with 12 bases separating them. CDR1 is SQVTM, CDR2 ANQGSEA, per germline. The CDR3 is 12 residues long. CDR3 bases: TGCAGCGTTGGCGGACTTGGCAACGAGCAGTACTTC. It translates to CSVGGLGNEQYF.

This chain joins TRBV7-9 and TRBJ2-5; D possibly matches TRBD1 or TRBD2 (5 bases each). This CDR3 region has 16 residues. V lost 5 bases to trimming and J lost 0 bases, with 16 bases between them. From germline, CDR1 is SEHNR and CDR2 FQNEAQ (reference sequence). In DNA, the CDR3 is TGTGCCAGCAGCCCGCCTCGAGGGGCGAACCAAGAGACCCAGTACTTC. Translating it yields CASSPPRGANQETQYF. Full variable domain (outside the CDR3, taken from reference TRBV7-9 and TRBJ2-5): DTGVSQNPRHKITKRGQNVTFRCDPISEHNRLYWYRQTLGQGPEFLTYFQNEAQLEKSRLLSDRFSAERPKGSFSTLEIQRTEQGDSAMYLCASSPPRGANQETQYFGPGTRLLVL.

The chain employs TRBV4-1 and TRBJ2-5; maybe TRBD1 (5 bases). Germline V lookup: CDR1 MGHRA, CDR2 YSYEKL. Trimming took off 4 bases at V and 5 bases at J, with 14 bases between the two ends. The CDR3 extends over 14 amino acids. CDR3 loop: CASSPRQSRETQYF. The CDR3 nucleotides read TGCGCCAGCAGCCCCCGACAGTCAAGGGAGACCCAGTACTTC.